These 22 T cell receptor beta chains came from one sample sequenced in a study of CD8 T cells in ankylosing spondylitis. TCRdb used MiXCR to reprocess the 5' RACE reads, holding one entry per CDR3 protein. Seen here are about 250,000 distinct CDR3 sequences, roughly 8.2% observed once, and the top ten hold around 4.9%. Source material: blood, either unsorted or a sorted T cell fraction (not recorded which). The origin of the receptors is a female donor with ankylosing spondylitis or in good health (not recorded which).

This clonotype occurred many times. The chain joins TRBV20-1 to TRBJ2-7, with TRBD1 as a possible D gene (5 bases). The germline V gene has CDR1 DFQATT and CDR2 SNEGSKA (reference sequence). The CDR3 spans 12 residues. Trimming cost V 3 bases and J 4 bases, with 10 bases left between them. This CDR3 reads CSARSTAYEQYF. The CDR3 coding sequence is TGCAGTGCTAGGTCGACAGCATACGAGCAGTACTTC.

This clonotype was counted at least ten times. V usage is TRBV5-1 and J usage is TRBJ2-1, with 12 bases identical to TRBD2. The J segment lost 0 bases and the V segment lost 2 bases, leaving 9 bases of the junction unmatched. The CDR3 runs 19 residues. CDR1 and CDR2 (germline): SGHRS, YFSETQ. Here the CDR3 DNA reads TGCGCCAGCAGCTTATCGGGGACTAGCGGGTGGAACTCCTACAATGAGCAGTTCTTC. Its translation: CASSLSGTSGWNSYNEQFF.

This clonotype was seen repeatedly, ten times or more. This chain joins TRBV11-2 and TRBJ2-1; 9 positions match TRBD2. Germline-derived CDR1 and CDR2 are SGHAT and FQNNGV. The CDR3 is 16 residues long. V gave up 0 bases and J gave up 8 bases; unmatched junction bases: 8. CDR3 nucleotide sequence: TGTGCCAGCAGCTTAGATCCATCGCGGGAGGGCCATGAGCAGTTCTTC. Its translation: CASSLDPSREGHEQFF.

This clonotype was recorded many times. The chain employs TRBV6-2 or TRBV6-3 and TRBJ2-7; no clear D gene. The germline V gene encodes CDR1 MNHEY and CDR2 SVGEGT. The CDR3 length is 12 residues. V was clipped by 5 bases and J by 3 bases, with 8 bases between them. CDR3 residues: CASSQVFYEQYF. The CDR3 DNA reads as TGTGCCAGCAGTCAGGTTTTCTACGAGCAGTACTTC.

This clonotype was observed many times. The chain combines TRBV9 with TRBJ1-2; D not certain. With 2 bases removed from V and 6 bases from J, the gap between germline ends came to 11 bases. Per the germline V gene, CDR1 is SGDLS and CDR2 is YYNGEE. CDR3 length: 13 amino acids. As DNA, the CDR3 is TGTGCCAGCAGCGTTGGAACAGACAATGGCTACACCTTC. Protein sequence: CASSVGTDNGYTF.

This clonotype was recorded at least ten times. This chain joins TRBV7-7 and TRBJ2-2; D is ambiguous. V lost 3 bases to trimming and J lost 1 base, with 6 bases between them. Germline V gene lookup returns CDR1 SSHAT and CDR2 FNYEAQ (reference sequence). The CDR3 has 14 amino acids. The CDR3 here is CASSFLGNTGELFF. CDR3 DNA: TGTGCCAGCAGCTTTTTGGGGAACACCGGGGAGCTGTTTTTT.

This clonotype has ten or more counts. The chain links TRBV29-1 to TRBJ2-1, with no clear D. The germline V gene encodes CDR1 SQVTM and CDR2 ANQGSEA. V was trimmed by 5 bases and J by 1 base, leaving 12 bases between them. The CDR3 consists of 14 residues. The CDR3 coding sequence is TGCAGCGTTATCACTGAGACTTCCTACAATGAGCAGTTCTTC. Its translation: CSVITETSYNEQFF.

This clonotype was detected only a few times. The chain couples TRBV7-2 to TRBJ2-3; no firm D call. The CDR3 covers 13 residues. Trimming removed 5 bases from V and 6 bases from J, with 12 bases in between. Per the germline V gene, CDR1 is SGHTA and CDR2 is FQGNSA. The CDR3 loop is CASSQLAGDTQYF. The CDR3 nucleotides read TGTGCCAGCAGCCAATTAGCTGGGGATACGCAGTATTTT.

The sample holds many counts of this clonotype. The rearrangement joins TRBV24-1 to TRBJ2-7; 11 bases align to TRBD1. Germline loops: CDR1 KGHDR, CDR2 SFDVKD. The CDR3 is 15 amino acids. The J segment lost 2 bases and the V segment lost 5 bases, leaving 4 bases of the junction unmatched. The CDR3 nucleotides read TGTGCCACCAGTGCTGGGACAGGGGGAACCTACGAGCAGTACTTC. Its translation: CATSAGTGGTYEQYF.

The sample holds many counts of this clonotype. V and J are TRBV12-3 or TRBV12-4 and TRBJ1-1; a possible D gene is TRBD1 (5 bases). The CDR3 has 15 residues. V was pared by 3 bases and J by 1 base, with 12 bases between. The DNA for the CDR3 is TGTGCCAGCAGTTTCGGGGGGGGAGCGAACACTGAAGCTTTCTTT. It encodes CASSFGGGANTEAFF.

At least ten counts were recorded for this clonotype. The chain is built from TRBV3-1 and TRBJ2-5, with D perhaps TRBD2 (5 bases). The CDR3 consists of 14 residues. Germline CDR1 reads LGHDT; CDR2 reads YNNKEL (reference sequence). V was trimmed by 4 bases and J by 4 bases, leaving 13 bases between them. DNA for the CDR3: TGTGCCAGCAGCCCCACCGGCGGGTCAGAGACCCAGTACTTC. This encodes CASSPTGGSETQYF.

This clonotype has only a few counts. This chain links TRBV15 with TRBJ2-4, with D perhaps TRBD1 or TRBD2 (5 bases each). The CDR3 consists of 8 residues. Germline V gene data show CDR1 as LNHNV and CDR2 as YYDKDF (reference sequence). The CDR3 loop reads CVILGEYF. CDR3 nucleotides: TGTGTTATCTTGGGGGAGTACTTC.

This clonotype was observed at least ten times. The gene calls are TRBV6-1 and TRBJ2-7, with D tentatively TRBD2 (5 bases). V dropped 2 bases and J dropped 12 bases, with 17 bases sitting between them. The CDR3 runs 13 residues. The V gene's germline CDR1 is MNHNS and CDR2 SASEGT. CDR3 in amino acids: CASSERGLLLRYF. DNA for the CDR3: TGTGCCAGCAGTGAACGGGGTCTTCTCTTAAGGTACTTC.

This clonotype was counted many times. V usage is TRBV20-1 and J usage is TRBJ2-1; no clear D. V was cut by 1 base and J by 1 base, with 8 bases left in between. The length of the CDR3 is 14 residues. Germline V gene lookup returns CDR1 DFQATT and CDR2 SNEGSKA (reference sequence). For the CDR3, the DNA is TGCAGTGCTAGAGCTATAGAATCCTACAATGAGCAGTTCTTC. Translating it yields CSARAIESYNEQFF.

This clonotype has a handful of counts. V is TRBV7-6 and J is TRBJ2-5, with D hard to call. This CDR3 spans 14 amino acids. The V end was cut by 1 base, the J end by 3 bases, with 9 bases between. Germline CDR1 and CDR2: SGHVS and FNYEAQ. The CDR3 DNA reads as TGTGCCAGCAGCTTAGTATGGGGAAAAGAGACCCAGTACTTC. It encodes CASSLVWGKETQYF.

This chain links TRBV20-1 with TRBJ2-3, with TRBD1 identical over 8 bases. There are 15 residues in the CDR3. V lost 5 bases, J lost 1 base, and 8 bases stayed unmatched. CDR1 is DFQATT and CDR2 is SNEGSKA in the germline V gene (reference sequence). The CDR3 region has the DNA TGCAGTGCTGAACAGGGGGGACCTGGCACAGATACGCAGTATTTT. Translated, it gives CSAEQGGPGTDTQYF.

This clonotype appeared many times. This chain connects TRBV18 to TRBJ2-7, with a weak D call TRBD1 (5 bases). Trimming left V 1 base short and J 3 bases short, with 16 bases between. This CDR3 has 16 residues. From germline, CDR1 is KGHSH and CDR2 LQKENI. The CDR3 loop reads CASSPRGPGLIYEQYF. DNA for the CDR3: TGTGCCAGCTCACCACGGGGCCCCGGGCTGATCTACGAGCAGTACTTC.

Many counts were recorded for this clonotype. The CDR3 DNA follows: TGTGCCGTTACGGGCGGAGGGGCTACCGGGGAGCTGTTTTTT. It yields the protein CAVTGGGATGELFF. This sequence joins TRBV6-1 and TRBJ2-2; TRBD2 is a possible D gene (6 bases). This CDR3 region has 14 residues. The V end was cut by 11 bases, the J end by 5 bases, with 18 bases between. Germline V lookup: CDR1 MNHNS, CDR2 SASEGT.

Ten or more counts support this clonotype. This rearrangement joins TRBV7-6 to TRBJ1-2; D is ambiguous. Trimming cost V 2 bases and J 4 bases, with 14 bases left between them. Germline V gives CDR1 SGHVS, CDR2 FNYEAQ. The CDR3 has 15 amino acids. CDR3 region: CASSLLESPSYGYTF. CDR3 in DNA: TGTGCCAGCAGCTTACTGGAGTCCCCCTCCTATGGCTACACCTTC.

The rearrangement uses TRBV19 and TRBJ2-1, with 7 nucleotides matching TRBD2. J lost 6 bases, V lost 1 base, and 6 bases had no gene match. The CDR3 length is 15 residues. From germline, CDR1 is LNHDA and CDR2 SQIVND (reference sequence). The CDR3 loop is CASSIGAGTTNEQFF. The CDR3 DNA reads TGTGCCAGTAGTATAGGGGCCGGGACTACCAATGAGCAGTTCTTC. Supplemented by reference TRBV19 and TRBJ2-1, the full variable domain reads DGGITQSPKYLFRKEGQNVTLSCEQNLNHDAMYWYRQDPGQGLRLIYYSQIVNDFQKGDIAEGYSVSREKKESFPLTVTSAQKNPTAFYLCASSIGAGTTNEQFFGPGTRLTVL.

This clonotype was recorded many times. The rearrangement links TRBV7-6 to TRBJ2-1; TRBD2 aligns across 8 bases. Trimming removed 1 base from V and 7 bases from J; junction bases left unmatched: 9. The CDR3 extends over 16 amino acids. Germline V gene lookup returns CDR1 SGHVS and CDR2 FNYEAQ. CDR3 DNA sequence: TGTGCCAGCAGCTTAGTACGGGAGGGCCTAGGGAATGAGCAGTTCTTC. It codes for CASSLVREGLGNEQFF.

This clonotype was found many times. This chain uses TRBV7-2 with TRBJ2-5, with D possibly being TRBD1 or TRBD2 (5 bases each). The V and J ends lost 3 bases and 3 bases respectively, with 20 bases between them. CDR3 length: 17 amino acids. In germline, CDR1 is SGHTA, CDR2 FQGNSA. The CDR3 DNA follows: TGTGCCAGCAGCTTTGGCGTAGAGGGGACGGTGGAAGAGACCCAGTACTTC. Residues: CASSFGVEGTVEETQYF.